The 10 T cell receptor beta chains listed next were all sequenced from one sample in a study of T cell repertoires in cytomegalovirus infection. MiXCR, run by TCRdb on the reads, gives a single entry per CDR3 protein. This table holds about 360,000 distinct CDR3 sequences, approximately 18% found once. Sequencing was performed on PBMCs. The receptors shown here come from a human donor in good health (CMV status not recorded). Some clones in this sample may be carry-over from other donors' samples.

This clonotype appeared a few times. V is TRBV7-9 and J is TRBJ1-4, with D perhaps TRBD1 (6 bases). This CDR3 region has 13 residues. Per germline, CDR1 SEHNR and CDR2 FQNEAQ (reference sequence). V was clipped by 8 bases and J by 8 bases, with 15 bases between them. The CDR3 region has the DNA TGTGCCAGCGGACGCAGGGGTAACGAAAAACTGTTTTTT. Its translation is CASGRRGNEKLFF.

This clonotype came up a few times. This chain links TRBV29-1 with TRBJ1-2; no definite D call. The CDR3 runs to 9 residues. Germline CDR1 is SQVTM and CDR2 is ANQGSEA. Trimming took 3 bases from V and 8 from J, leaving 4 bases between them. For the CDR3, the DNA is TGCAGCGTTGACGAAGGCTACACCTTC. Translation gives CSVDEGYTF.

This clonotype was recorded many times. CDR3 residues: CASSLGPTGETQYF. The CDR3 DNA is TGTGCCAGCAGCTTAGGACCGACGGGAGAGACCCAGTACTTC. The rearrangement joins TRBV7-2 to TRBJ2-5; D not certain. The CDR3 is 14 residues long. Germline V gene lookup returns CDR1 SGHTA and CDR2 FQGNSA. Trimming cost V 1 base and J 4 bases, with 10 bases left between them.

This clonotype occurred many times. This sequence joins TRBV7-8 and TRBJ2-7; TRBD2 might be the D (5 bases). The ends were cut back, 5 bases at V and 1 base at J, with 12 bases in the middle. Germline lookup yields CDR1 SGHVS and CDR2 FQNEAQ. The CDR3 consists of 14 residues. The CDR3 nucleotides read TGTGCCAGCAGCCCCGCCCGAGGGTCCTACGAGCAGTACTTC. Translation: CASSPARGSYEQYF.

The chain carries TRBV14 and TRBJ1-4; D unresolved. Deletions cut 3 bases from V and 10 bases from J, with 12 bases between. From germline, CDR1 is SGHDN and CDR2 FVKESK. The CDR3 contains 13 residues. CDR3 sequence (DNA): TGTGCCAGCAGCCAGGATGCTATAGGAAAACTGTTTTTT. Translating it yields CASSQDAIGKLFF.

The table lists this clonotype with many counts. This chain uses TRBV7-2 with TRBJ1-6; maybe TRBD1 (5 bases). V lost 1 base and J 6 bases, leaving 10 bases between the germline ends. Per germline, CDR1 SGHTA and CDR2 FQGNSA. CDR3 length: 15 amino acids. The CDR3 DNA reads TGTGCCAGCAGCTTAGTGTGGGGGTCTAATTCACCCCTCCACTTT. As protein: CASSLVWGSNSPLHF.

In its sample, this clonotype was seen many times. The chain couples TRBV7-2 to TRBJ2-3, with D hard to call. The CDR3 covers 16 residues. Trimming cost V 1 base and J 4 bases, with 15 bases left between them. The germline CDR1 and CDR2 sequences are SGHTA and FQGNSA. The DNA of the CDR3 is TGTGCCAGCAGCTTAGGCTTCGGCACCTTGCCAGATACGCAGTATTTT. Translated, it gives CASSLGFGTLPDTQYF.

The rearrangement links TRBV6-6 to TRBJ2-1, with 12 bases aligning to TRBD2. Germline CDR1 reads MNHNY; CDR2 reads SVGAGI (reference sequence). The CDR3 extends over 14 amino acids. The ends lost 6 bases at V and 9 bases at J; junction bases unmatched: 6. The CDR3 DNA follows: TGTGCCAGCAGGGCGACTAGCGGGAGAGTTGAGCAGTTCTTC. This sequence encodes CASRATSGRVEQFF.

This clonotype was seen a handful of times. The chain combines TRBV12-3 or TRBV12-4 with TRBJ1-2, with a possible D match to TRBD1 (6 bases). Trimming took off 6 bases at V and 4 bases at J, with 15 bases between the two ends. CDR3 length: 14 residues. In nucleotides, the CDR3 is TGTGCCAGCAGCATGTCGGGGGCGGGCTATGGCTACACCTTC. Translating gives CASSMSGAGYGYTF.

The chain has TRBV10-2 and TRBJ2-7; 7 bases agree with TRBD2. V lost 2 bases and J lost 5; bases outside the gene matches: 3. CDR1 and CDR2 (germline): WSHSY, SAAADI. The CDR3 extends over 13 amino acids. CDR3 residues: CASSEGGSHEQYF. The CDR3 nucleotides read TGCGCCAGCAGTGAGGGCGGGAGCCACGAGCAGTACTTC.